There are a few counts of the clone carrying this TCR beta chain. Antigen specificity is unknown. TCRdb independently ran MiXCR on the 5' RACE reads; one entry per CDR3 protein. The sample lists hundreds of thousands of distinct CDR3 sequences, about 12% occurring once. The source of the sample is a study of T cells after yellow fever vaccination. For the study at large: For low cell numbers, libraries were made with SMART-Seq v4 Ultra Low Input. Regarding the study as a whole: The study re-detected most primary-vaccination clones after the booster (96% CD4, roughly 90% CD8). Repertoires sorted by FACS could include abundant clonotypes that are contaminants from the bulk population. Weaker overall, the secondary response nonetheless peaked faster (day 5 versus 15).

This material consisted of PBMCs, taken on the day of the yellow fever booster vaccination. The sequence was obtained from a man aged 30 to 45 who received the YFV17D yellow fever vaccine.

The CDR3 DNA reads as TGCGCCAGCAGGTGGGACTCCTCAAACACCGGGGAGCTGTTTTTT. The encoded protein is CASRWDSSNTGELFF. V usage is TRBV5-1 and J usage is TRBJ2-2; TRBD2 might be the D (6 bases). Between the trimmed V and J ends, which lost 5 bases and 2 bases, there was a span of 13 bases. CDR3 length: 15 residues. Per the germline V gene, CDR1 is SGHRS and CDR2 is YFSETQ.